This entry lists 20 T cell receptor beta chains sequenced from one sample in a study of early T cells in non-severe SARS-CoV-2 infection. MiXCR, applied by TCRdb to the 5' RACE reads, yields one record per CDR3 protein. The profile shows about 19,000 distinct CDR3 sequences, about 4.2% of them singletons. The sequenced material came from whole blood. The receptors derive from an adult who was a healthcare worker with PCR-confirmed SARS-CoV-2 infection or an uninfected control (not recorded which).

This clonotype was detected many times. This chain links TRBV12-3 or TRBV12-4 with TRBJ1-2; possibly TRBD1 for D (6 bases). This CDR3 has 13 amino acids. The V and J ends lost 1 base and 8 bases respectively, with 11 bases between them. The CDR3: CASSLGQGGGYTF. DNA for the CDR3: TGTGCCAGCAGTTTAGGGCAAGGGGGAGGCTACACCTTC.

This clonotype was seen many times. This chain joins TRBV7-7 and TRBJ2-1; the match to TRBD1 covers 12 bases. Germline V gene sequence: CDR1 SSHAT, CDR2 FNYEAQ (reference sequence). The CDR3 totals 16 residues. After removal of 0 bases from V and 7 bases from J, the junction contained 4 bases not matched to a gene. The DNA of the CDR3 is TGTGCCAGCAGCTTAGCGCCGGGACAGGGGGCGAATGAGCAGTTCTTC. It translates to CASSLAPGQGANEQFF.

In its sample, this clonotype was seen many times. The J gene is TRBJ1-2, the V gene TRBV29-1; 10 bases are shared with TRBD1. The V gene's germline CDR1 is SQVTM and CDR2 ANQGSEA. Germline trimming cut 3 bases from V and 5 bases from J; bases unmatched to any gene: 3. The CDR3 contains 13 residues. The CDR3: CSVDSGQGYGYTF. The CDR3 DNA reads as TGCAGCGTTGATTCGGGACAGGGGTATGGCTACACCTTC.

This clonotype was counted many times. This chain joins TRBV6-2 or TRBV6-3 and TRBJ1-5; D uncertain. The CDR3 is made up of 13 amino acids. The germline CDR1 and CDR2 sequences are MNHEY and SVGEGT. The V end lost 3 bases, the J end lost 6 bases, and 9 bases lay between the germline ends. The CDR3 DNA follows: TGTGCCAGCAGTTATTCCGGGCCTCAGCCCCAGCATTTT. Encoded protein: CASSYSGPQPQHF.

In its sample, this clonotype is medium-sized (0.01 to 0.1%). The genes are TRBV6-4 and TRBJ2-1; the match to TRBD2 covers 10 bases. The CDR3 consists of 14 residues. Trimming removed 3 bases from V and 9 bases from J; junction bases left unmatched: 5. From germline, CDR1 is MRHNA and CDR2 SNTAGT. The CDR3 reads CASSEAGGYGEQFF. The CDR3 DNA is TGTGCCAGCAGTGAAGCGGGGGGGTACGGTGAGCAGTTCTTC.

This chain connects TRBV27 to TRBJ2-2, with 9 bases that match TRBD1. The J segment lost 7 bases and the V segment lost 6 bases, leaving 6 bases of the junction unmatched. The CDR3 sequence is 14 residues long. The germline gives CDR1 MNHEY, CDR2 SMNVEV (reference sequence). CDR3 bases: TGTGCCAGCAGGGAACAGGGGGCAAACGGGGAGCTGTTTTTT. Translation gives CASREQGANGELFF.

This clonotype was observed at least ten times. The V gene is TRBV27, the J gene TRBJ2-3; 7 bases are shared with TRBD2. Germline V gene sequence: CDR1 MNHEY, CDR2 SMNVEV (reference sequence). Trimming at V came to 3 bases and at J to 3 bases, leaving 12 bases not matched to a gene. CDR3 size: 17 residues. This CDR3 is CASSFSLRAGKTDTQYF. CDR3 nucleotides: TGTGCCAGCAGTTTCTCCCTCCGAGCGGGGAAGACAGATACGCAGTATTTT.

This clonotype came up many times. The chain carries TRBV11-2 and TRBJ1-2; D is ambiguous. The germline V gene has CDR1 SGHAT and CDR2 FQNNGV. Trimming removed 0 bases at V and 4 bases at J, with 15 bases between. The CDR3 is made up of 16 amino acids. The CDR3 region is CASSLESGGSFYGYTF. CDR3 in DNA: TGTGCCAGCAGCTTAGAATCCGGAGGGTCATTCTATGGCTACACCTTC.

The chain employs TRBV11-2 and TRBJ2-5; 10 bases match TRBD2. V shed 6 bases, J shed 4 bases, and the junction held 17 bases outside the gene matches. Germline CDR1 SGHAT, CDR2 FQNNGV. The CDR3 sequence is 18 residues long. CDR3 DNA: TGTGCCAGCAGTTCGTTAATCGGGGCTAGCGGGGGCCGAGAGACCCAGTACTTC. Translating gives CASSSLIGASGGRETQYF.

This clonotype was recorded many times. The CDR3 sequence is CASSFGGTLSYEQYF. CDR3 bases: TGTGCCAGCAGCTTCGGTGGGACCCTCTCCTACGAGCAGTACTTC. The V gene is TRBV11-2, the J gene TRBJ2-7; D could derive from TRBD1 or TRBD2 (5 bases each). The CDR3 sequence is 15 residues long. The V end was cut by 3 bases, the J end by 0 bases, with 12 bases between. The germline V gene has CDR1 SGHAT and CDR2 FQNNGV.

This clonotype was recorded at least ten times. The chain combines TRBV10-3 with TRBJ2-5; TRBD2 matches 7 bases. The CDR3 spans 19 residues. CDR1 is ENHRY, CDR2 SYGVKD, per germline. Germline trimming cut 7 bases from V and 0 bases from J; bases unmatched to any gene: 20. This CDR3 reads CAIKSGLLEAAGYQETQYF. DNA for the CDR3: TGTGCCATCAAGAGTGGGTTGCTAGAGGCAGCGGGGTACCAAGAGACCCAGTACTTC.

This clonotype was counted at least ten times. The rearrangement uses TRBV7-8 and TRBJ2-7; unclear D gene. The CDR3 runs 12 residues. V shed 1 base and J shed 3 bases, with 4 bases lying between them. CDR1 and CDR2 from the germline V gene are SGHVS and FQNEAQ. The CDR3 loop is CASSLGSYEQYF. Written as DNA, the CDR3 is TGTGCCAGCAGCTTAGGTAGCTACGAGCAGTACTTC.

Ten or more counts support this clonotype. The gene calls are TRBV10-3 and TRBJ2-6, with D possibly TRBD1 on 5 matching bases. CDR1 ENHRY and CDR2 SYGVKD come from the germline V gene. The length of the CDR3 is 13 residues. The V gene lost 8 bases and the J gene lost 2 bases, with 7 bases spanning the gap. As DNA, the CDR3 is TGTGCCATCGGGGCGCCTGGGGCCAACGTCCTGACTTTC. Translating gives CAIGAPGANVLTF.

In its sample, this clonotype was seen many times. The chain joins TRBV20-1 to TRBJ1-5; the D gene is possibly TRBD1 (6 bases). This CDR3 is built from 12 residues. Germline-derived CDR1 and CDR2 are DFQATT and SNEGSKA (reference sequence). Trimming removed 6 bases at V and 11 bases at J, with 17 bases between. The CDR3, as DNA: TGCAGTGCCCAGACAGGTGACGGAGCCCAGCATTTT. Residues: CSAQTGDGAQHF.

In this sample, this clonotype turned up many times. This chain connects TRBV12-3 or TRBV12-4 to TRBJ1-2; D gene unclear. V was trimmed by 6 bases and J by 1 base, leaving 12 bases between them. The CDR3 runs to 14 residues. In DNA, the CDR3 is TGTGCCAGCAGCCCATCAAATCGTAACTATGGCTACACCTTC. It encodes CASSPSNRNYGYTF.

This clonotype has ten or more counts. This chain uses TRBV12-2 with TRBJ2-4; no check of the table's D call, TRBD2, against the DNA was made. TRBV12-2 counts as a pseudogene. The CDR3 covers 15 residues. Here the CDR3 DNA reads TGTGCAAGTCGCTTGGGCCAGGACTCCATGAACATTCAGTACTTC. Residues: CASRLGQDSMNIQYF.

The sample holds a few counts of this clonotype. The chain uses TRBV7-2 and TRBJ2-5; the D gene is possibly TRBD2 (5 bases). Germline loops: CDR1 SGHTA, CDR2 FQGNSA. This CDR3 region has 14 residues. V gave up 4 bases and J gave up 7 bases, with 16 bases separating them. In nucleotides, the CDR3 is TGTGCCAGCAGCTCAGACTCGCTGGGGAGGACCCAGTACTTC. Encoded protein: CASSSDSLGRTQYF.

The J gene is TRBJ1-2, the V gene TRBV12-3 or TRBV12-4; TRBD1 matches at 7 bases. CDR3 size: 13 residues. Losses at the gene ends were 3 bases for V and 4 bases for J; bases not matched to a gene: 2. CDR3 sequence (DNA): TGTGCCAGCAGTTTTAACAGGGGCTATGGCTACACCTTC. Amino acid sequence: CASSFNRGYGYTF.

This clonotype was picked up many times. V is TRBV12-3 or TRBV12-4 and J is TRBJ2-1, with 7 bases identical to TRBD2. The CDR3 is made up of 15 amino acids. The J segment lost 3 bases and the V segment lost 6 bases, leaving 8 bases of the junction unmatched. The CDR3 bases are TGTGCCAGCAGCCCAGTAGCGGGTATCTACAATGAGCAGTTCTTC. Protein: CASSPVAGIYNEQFF.

Ten or more counts support this clonotype. V gene TRBV5-1 combines with J gene TRBJ1-2; weak D call: TRBD1 (5 bases). The CDR3 contains 14 residues. Germline assignment: CDR1 SGHRS and CDR2 YFSETQ. Trimming shortened V by 0 bases and J by 5 bases, and 11 bases separated the two germline ends. The CDR3 is CASSLALGTYGYTF. The CDR3 DNA reads TGCGCCAGCAGCTTGGCGTTAGGGACTTATGGCTACACCTTC.